The source of this TCR beta chain is a study of graft-versus-host responses after intestinal transplantation. As for the study in general: Multivisceral, liver-intestinal, or isolated intestinal transplants were received by the recipients.

Sequenced by immunoSEQ multiplex PCR; TCRdb stores in-frame clones only, minus some. The table lists around 120,000 clones, about nine tenths of them singletons. Turning to this clone: Its antigen remains unknown.

V gave up 0 bases and J gave up 8 bases; unmatched junction bases: 3. This CDR3 has 14 amino acids. CDR1 is SGHRS and CDR2 is YFSETQ in the germline V gene. The receptor was derived from a human donor who received an intestinal transplant. The specimen comprised unstimulated CD4+ T cells sorted from spleen or lymph node cells, sampled before intestinal transplant. The chain employs TRBV5-1 and TRBJ1-4; 8 nucleotides align to TRBD1. This CDR3 reads CASSLGQGREKLFF. The CDR3 DNA reads as TGCGCCAGCAGCTTGGGACAGGGGAGGGAAAAACTGTTTTTT.